The clone carrying this T cell receptor (beta chain) has a handful of counts. The antigen remains undetermined. V lost 6 bases to trimming and J lost 5 bases; unmatched junction nucleotides: 2. This CDR3 region has 14 residues. Germline V lookup: CDR1 MDHEN, CDR2 SYDVKM. Each TCR beta library was made by quantitative 5'-RACE that incorporated molecular barcodes. TCRdb reanalysed the 5' RACE reads using MiXCR and keeps one entry per CDR3 protein. The table lists about 750,000 distinct CDR3 sequences, 19% of them singletons, with about 20% in the top ten. This sample stems from a study of CD8 T cells in ankylosing spondylitis. Study-level results: Disease-linked clones had a CD8+ phenotype and relatively low frequency in peripheral blood. Matched ankylosing spondylitis synovial fluid reportedly showed significant enrichment of disease-linked clones. For ankylosing spondylitis blood, a TCR beta motif of about eight highly homologous variants appeared characteristic.

The V call is TRBV28, the J call TRBJ2-4, with 12 bases that match TRBD2. The sample comprised blood, either unsorted or a sorted T cell fraction (not recorded which). The receptor comes from a male donor with ankylosing spondylitis. The CDR3, as DNA: TGTGCCAGCAGACTAGCGGGGGGAGAAAACATTCAGTACTTC. Encoded protein: CASRLAGGENIQYF.